The source of this T cell receptor beta chain is a study of tumor-infiltrating lymphocytes in primary liver carcinoma. The study, taken as a whole, reports: Representation across all five tumor regions was limited to only about 7-25% of top clones.

From about 19-30 mg of unsorted bulk tissue, DNA and RNA were co-extracted together. As for this clonotype: The antigen remains unidentified.

CDR1 is MDHEN and CDR2 is SYDVKM in the germline V gene. There are 12 residues in the CDR3. With 1 base removed from V and 7 bases from J, the gap between germline ends came to 5 bases. Total RNA amounting to approximately 460 ng was the source from which TCR beta cDNA was made with a constant-region primer. TCR beta libraries came from three nested multiplex PCR rounds using slightly modified ARM-PCR. Rounds one and two of PCR, each of roughly 10 cycles, were primed with TRBV1-TRBV30 forward primers and a C-beta reverse primer. TCRdb recomputed calls from the multiplex PCR reads with MiXCR, one row per CDR3 protein. The repertoire holds tens of thousands of distinct CDR3 sequences, around 79% seen once, with roughly 24% in the top ten.

The clonotype originates from a man aged 40-49 years with primary liver carcinoma and hepatitis B virus infection. The sequencing sample was made of liver tumor tissue from sampling region 3. Stated subset: tumor region T3, left-lateral pole. The chain is built from TRBV28 and TRBJ2-1; no firm D call. The CDR3 here is CASSLLVNEQFF. In DNA, the CDR3 is TGTGCCAGCAGTTTATTAGTGAATGAGCAGTTCTTC.